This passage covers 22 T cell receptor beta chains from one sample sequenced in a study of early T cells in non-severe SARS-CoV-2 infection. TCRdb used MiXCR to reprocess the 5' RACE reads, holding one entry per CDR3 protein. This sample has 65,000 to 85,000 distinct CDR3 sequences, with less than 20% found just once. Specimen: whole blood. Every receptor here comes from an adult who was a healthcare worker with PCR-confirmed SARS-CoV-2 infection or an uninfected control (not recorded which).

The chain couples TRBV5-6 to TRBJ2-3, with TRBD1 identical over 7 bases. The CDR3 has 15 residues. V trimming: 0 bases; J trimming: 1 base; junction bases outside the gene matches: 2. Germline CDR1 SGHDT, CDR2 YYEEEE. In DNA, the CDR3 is TGTGCCAGCAGCTTGGGTGGACAGGGCACAGATACGCAGTATTTT. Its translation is CASSLGGQGTDTQYF.

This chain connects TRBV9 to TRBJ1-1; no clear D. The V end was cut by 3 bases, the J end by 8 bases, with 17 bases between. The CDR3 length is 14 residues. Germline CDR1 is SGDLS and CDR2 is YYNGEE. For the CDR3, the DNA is TGTGCCAGCAGCGCCAGCCCGGCGGAGAGAGAAGCTTTCTTT. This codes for CASSASPAEREAFF.

The CDR3 reads CASSGGRGQETQYF. CDR3 DNA sequence: TGCGCCAGCAGCGGAGGCAGGGGGCAAGAGACCCAGTACTTC. This chain uses TRBV5-1 with TRBJ2-5, with 7 bases matching TRBD1. V gave up 4 bases and J gave up 2 bases; unmatched junction bases: 5. This CDR3 is built from 14 residues. The V gene's germline CDR1 is SGHRS and CDR2 YFSETQ.

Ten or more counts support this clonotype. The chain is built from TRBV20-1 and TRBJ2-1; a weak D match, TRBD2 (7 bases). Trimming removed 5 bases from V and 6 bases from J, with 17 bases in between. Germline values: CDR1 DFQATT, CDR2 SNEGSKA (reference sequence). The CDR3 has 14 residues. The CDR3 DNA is TGCAGTGCTTCCGAGGGGGGGACGGGCAATGAGCAGTTCTTC. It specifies CSASEGGTGNEQFF.

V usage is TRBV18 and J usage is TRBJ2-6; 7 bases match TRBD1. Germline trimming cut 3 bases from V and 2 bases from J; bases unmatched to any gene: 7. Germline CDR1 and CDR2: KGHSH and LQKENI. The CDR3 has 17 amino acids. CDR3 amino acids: CASSPQAQGAGANVLTF. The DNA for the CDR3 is TGTGCCAGCTCACCTCAGGCTCAGGGGGCTGGGGCCAACGTCCTGACTTTC. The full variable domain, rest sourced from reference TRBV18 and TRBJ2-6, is NAGVMQNPRHLVRRRGQEARLRCSPMKGHSHVYWYRQLPEEGLKFMVYLQKENIIDESGMPKERFSAEFPKEGPSILRIQQVVRGDSAAYFCASSPQAQGAGANVLTFGAGSRLTVL.

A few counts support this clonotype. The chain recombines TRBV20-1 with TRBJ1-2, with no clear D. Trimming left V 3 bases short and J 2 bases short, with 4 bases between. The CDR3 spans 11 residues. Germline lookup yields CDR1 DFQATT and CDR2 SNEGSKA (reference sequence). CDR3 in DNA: TGCAGTGCTAGTCTGAACTATGGCTACACCTTC. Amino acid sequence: CSASLNYGYTF.

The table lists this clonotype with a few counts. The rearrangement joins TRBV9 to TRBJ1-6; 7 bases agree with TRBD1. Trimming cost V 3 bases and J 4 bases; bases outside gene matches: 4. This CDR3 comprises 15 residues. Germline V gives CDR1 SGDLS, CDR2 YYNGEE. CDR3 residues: CASSGLTGYNSPLHF. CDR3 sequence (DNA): TGTGCCAGCAGCGGATTGACAGGGTATAATTCACCCCTCCACTTT. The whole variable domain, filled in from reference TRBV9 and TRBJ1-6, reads DSGVTQTPKHLITATGQRVTLRCSPRSGDLSVYWYQQSLDQGLQFLIQYYNGEERAKGNILERFSAQQFPDLHSELNLSSLELGDSALYFCASSGLTGYNSPLHFGNGTRLTVT.

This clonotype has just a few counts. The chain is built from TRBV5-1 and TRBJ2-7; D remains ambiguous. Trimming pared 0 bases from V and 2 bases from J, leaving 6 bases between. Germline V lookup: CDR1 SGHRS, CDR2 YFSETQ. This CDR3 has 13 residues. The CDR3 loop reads CASSLEGAYEQYF. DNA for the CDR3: TGCGCCAGCAGCTTGGAAGGCGCCTACGAGCAGTACTTC.

DNA of the CDR3: TGTGCCAGCATGGACGGGAGGGACCTGGGCGAGCAGTACTTC. Amino acids: CASMDGRDLGEQYF. V and J are TRBV7-2 and TRBJ2-7; 8 bases line up with TRBD2. This CDR3 contains 14 residues. J gave up 6 bases and V 7 bases, and 11 bases lay outside the gene matches. In germline, CDR1 is SGHTA, CDR2 FQGNSA.

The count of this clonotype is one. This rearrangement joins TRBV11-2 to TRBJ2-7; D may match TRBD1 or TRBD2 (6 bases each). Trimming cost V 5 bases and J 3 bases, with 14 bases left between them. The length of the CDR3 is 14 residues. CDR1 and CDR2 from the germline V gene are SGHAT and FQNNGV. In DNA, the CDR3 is TGTGCCAGCAGCCCGGACGGGGGCCTCTACGAGCAGTACTTC. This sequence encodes CASSPDGGLYEQYF.

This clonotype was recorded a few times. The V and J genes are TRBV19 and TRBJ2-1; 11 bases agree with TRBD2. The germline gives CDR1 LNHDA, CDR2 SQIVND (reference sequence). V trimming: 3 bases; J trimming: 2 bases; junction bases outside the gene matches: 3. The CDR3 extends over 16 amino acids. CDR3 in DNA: TGTGCCAGTAGTATTTTAGCGGGAGGGACCTACAATGAGCAGTTCTTC. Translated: CASSILAGGTYNEQFF. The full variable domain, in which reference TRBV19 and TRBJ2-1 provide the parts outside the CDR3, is DGGITQSPKYLFRKEGQNVTLSCEQNLNHDAMYWYRQDPGQGLRLIYYSQIVNDFQKGDIAEGYSVSREKKESFPLTVTSAQKNPTAFYLCASSILAGGTYNEQFFGPGTRLTVL.

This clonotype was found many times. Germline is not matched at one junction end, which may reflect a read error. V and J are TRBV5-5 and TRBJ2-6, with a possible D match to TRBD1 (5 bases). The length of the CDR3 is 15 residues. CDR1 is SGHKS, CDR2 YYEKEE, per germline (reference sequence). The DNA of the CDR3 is TGTGCCAGCATCCTAGGGCCATCTGGGGCCAACGTCCTGATTTTC. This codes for CASILGPSGANVLIF.

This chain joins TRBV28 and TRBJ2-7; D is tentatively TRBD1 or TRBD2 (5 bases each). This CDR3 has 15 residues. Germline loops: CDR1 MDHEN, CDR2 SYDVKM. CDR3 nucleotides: TGTGGCACCACGCCCGGGGCCTTTTCGACCTACGAGCAGTACTTC. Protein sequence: CGTTPGAFSTYEQYF.

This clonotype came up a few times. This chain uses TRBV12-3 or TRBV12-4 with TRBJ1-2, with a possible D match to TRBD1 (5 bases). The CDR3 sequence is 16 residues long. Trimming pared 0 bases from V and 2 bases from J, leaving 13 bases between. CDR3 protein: CASSLALPGKNYGYTF. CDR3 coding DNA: TGTGCCAGCAGTTTAGCGCTTCCAGGGAAAAACTATGGCTACACCTTC.

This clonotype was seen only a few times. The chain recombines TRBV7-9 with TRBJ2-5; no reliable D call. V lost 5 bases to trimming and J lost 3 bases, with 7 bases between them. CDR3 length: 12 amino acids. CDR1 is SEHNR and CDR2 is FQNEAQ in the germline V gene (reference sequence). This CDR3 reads CASSLLKETQYF. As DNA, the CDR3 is TGTGCCAGCAGCCTGTTGAAAGAGACCCAGTACTTC.

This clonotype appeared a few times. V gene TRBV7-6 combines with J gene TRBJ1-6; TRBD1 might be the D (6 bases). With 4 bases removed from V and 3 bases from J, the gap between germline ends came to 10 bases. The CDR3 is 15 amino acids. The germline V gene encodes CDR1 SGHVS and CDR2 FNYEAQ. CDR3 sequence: CASSYGQLYNSPLHF. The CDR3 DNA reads TGTGCCAGCAGCTACGGACAGCTCTATAATTCACCCCTCCACTTT.

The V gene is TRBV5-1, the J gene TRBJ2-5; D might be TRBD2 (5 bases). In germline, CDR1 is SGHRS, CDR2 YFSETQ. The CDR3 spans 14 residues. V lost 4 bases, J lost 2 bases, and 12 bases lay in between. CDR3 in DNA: TGCGCCAGCAGCCAAGACGGGATGCAAGAGACCCAGTACTTC. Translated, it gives CASSQDGMQETQYF.

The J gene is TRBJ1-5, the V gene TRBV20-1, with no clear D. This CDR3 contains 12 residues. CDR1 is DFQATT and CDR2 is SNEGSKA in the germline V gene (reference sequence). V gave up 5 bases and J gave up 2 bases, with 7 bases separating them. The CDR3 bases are TGCAGTGCTTGGCAGGGCAATCAGCCCCAGCATTTT. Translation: CSAWQGNQPQHF.

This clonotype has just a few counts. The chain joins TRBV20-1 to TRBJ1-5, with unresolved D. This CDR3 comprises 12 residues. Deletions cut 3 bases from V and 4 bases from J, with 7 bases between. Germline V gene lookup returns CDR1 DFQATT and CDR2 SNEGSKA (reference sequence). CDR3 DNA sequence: TGCAGTGCTAGCTCTCCAAATCAGCCCCAGCATTTT. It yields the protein CSASSPNQPQHF.

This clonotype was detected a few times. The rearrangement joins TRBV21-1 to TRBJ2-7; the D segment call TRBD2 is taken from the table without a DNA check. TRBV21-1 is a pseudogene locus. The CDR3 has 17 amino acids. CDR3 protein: CASSKGGPGLSSYEQYF. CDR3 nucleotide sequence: TGTGCCAGCAGCAAAGGGGGACCGGGACTAAGCTCCTACGAGCAGTACTTC.

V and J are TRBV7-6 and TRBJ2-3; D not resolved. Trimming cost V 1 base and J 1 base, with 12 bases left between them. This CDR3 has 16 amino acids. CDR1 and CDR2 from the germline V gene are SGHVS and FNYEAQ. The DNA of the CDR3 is TGTGCCAGCAGCTTAGGAACCTCTCAGGGCACAGATACGCAGTATTTT. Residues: CASSLGTSQGTDTQYF.

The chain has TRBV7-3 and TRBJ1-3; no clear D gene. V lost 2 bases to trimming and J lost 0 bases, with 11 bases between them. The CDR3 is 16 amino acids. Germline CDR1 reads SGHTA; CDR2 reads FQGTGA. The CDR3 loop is CASSLDVRSSGNTIYF. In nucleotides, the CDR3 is TGTGCCAGCAGCTTAGATGTGCGCAGCTCTGGAAACACCATATATTTT. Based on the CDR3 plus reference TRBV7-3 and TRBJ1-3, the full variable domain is GAGVSQTPSNKVTEKGKYVELRCDPISGHTALYWYRQSLGQGPEFLIYFQGTGAADDSGLPNDRFFAVRPEGSVSTLKIQRTERGDSAVYLCASSLDVRSSGNTIYFGEGSWLTVV.